The sequence of this TCR beta chain was determined in a study of blood T cell repertoires in COVID-19. Study-wide background: Sources were T cells, B-cell-depleted T cells, or PBMCs; the material itself was cDNA or gDNA.

This CDR3 contains 15 residues. Trimming shortened V by 6 bases and J by 2 bases, and 14 bases separated the two germline ends. Germline V lookup: CDR1 SNHLY, CDR2 FYNNEI. Authors' methods: Reference gene primer amplification in the assay estimated nucleated cell counts. Libraries were prepared by immunoSEQ multiplex PCR; TCRdb keeps only in-frame clonotypes and omits some of them. V and J calls and clone size are given by that table; D and trimming were obtained from the DNA. This table holds 300,000 to 350,000 clones, roughly 89% found once. The genes are TRBV2 and TRBJ1-5; D perhaps matches TRBD1 (6 bases). Sequencing used peripheral blood. The TCR sequence derives from a woman in her late teens or twenties who had recovered from COVID-19. CDR3 protein: CASSPRGGRNQPQHF. Written as DNA, the CDR3 is TGTGCCAGCAGCCCCAGGGGCGGACGCAATCAGCCCCAGCATTTT. Full variable domain (rest looked up from reference TRBV2 and TRBJ1-5): EPEVTQTPSHQVTQMGQEVILRCVPISNHLYFYWYRQILGQKVEFLVSFYNNEISEKSEIFDDQFSVERPDGSNFTLKIRSTKLEDSAMYFCASSPRGGRNQPQHFGDGTRLSIL.